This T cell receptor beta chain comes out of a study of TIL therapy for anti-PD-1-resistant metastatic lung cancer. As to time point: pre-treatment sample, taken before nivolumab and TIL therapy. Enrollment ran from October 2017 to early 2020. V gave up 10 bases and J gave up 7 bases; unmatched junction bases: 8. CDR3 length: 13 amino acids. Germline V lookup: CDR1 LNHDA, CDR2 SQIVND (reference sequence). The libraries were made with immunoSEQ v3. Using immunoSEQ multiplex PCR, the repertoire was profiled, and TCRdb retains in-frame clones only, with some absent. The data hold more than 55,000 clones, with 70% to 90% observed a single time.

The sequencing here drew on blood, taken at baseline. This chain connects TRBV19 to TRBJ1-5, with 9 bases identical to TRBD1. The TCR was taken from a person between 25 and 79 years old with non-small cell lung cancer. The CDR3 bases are TGTGCCACCGGACAGGGGACAGGACAGCCCCAGCATTTT. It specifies CATGQGTGQPQHF.